This T cell receptor beta chain was captured in a study of blood T cell repertoires in COVID-19. About the study: Sources were T cells, B-cell-depleted T cells, or PBMCs; the material itself was cDNA or gDNA.

Per the authors' pipeline: Quantification of nucleated cells was approximated via reference gene primer amplification. TCRdb's copy holds only in-frame clones and misses some; the assay was immunoSEQ multiplex PCR. V and J calls and clone size are given by that table; D and trimming were obtained from the DNA. The table has approximately 97,000 clones, 90% seen once. The germline CDR1 and CDR2 sequences are WNHNN and SYGVQD (reference sequence). The ends lost 6 bases at V and 4 bases at J; junction bases unmatched: 6. The CDR3 has 15 amino acids. This clonotype originated in a man between 60 and 75 years old with acute or convalescent COVID-19. The chain joins TRBV10-1 to TRBJ1-1, with 12 bases aligning to TRBD1. The sequencing sample was made of peripheral blood. CDR3 residues: CASSRGTGGTTEAFF. CDR3 DNA sequence: TGCGCCAGCAGCCGAGGGACAGGGGGCACCACTGAAGCTTTCTTT.